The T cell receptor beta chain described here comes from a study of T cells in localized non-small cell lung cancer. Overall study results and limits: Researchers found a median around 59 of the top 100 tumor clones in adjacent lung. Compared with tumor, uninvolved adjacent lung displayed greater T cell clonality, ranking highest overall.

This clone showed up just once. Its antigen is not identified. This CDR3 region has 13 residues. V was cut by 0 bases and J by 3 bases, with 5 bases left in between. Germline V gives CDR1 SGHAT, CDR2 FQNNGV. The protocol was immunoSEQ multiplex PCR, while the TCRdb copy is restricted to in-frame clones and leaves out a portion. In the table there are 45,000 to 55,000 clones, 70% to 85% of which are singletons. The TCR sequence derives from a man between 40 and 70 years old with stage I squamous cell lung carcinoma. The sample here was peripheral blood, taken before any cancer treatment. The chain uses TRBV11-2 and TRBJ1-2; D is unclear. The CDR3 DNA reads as TGTGCCAGCAGCTTAGAATATTACTATGGCTACACCTTC. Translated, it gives CASSLEYYYGYTF.